This T cell receptor (beta chain) comes out of a study of synovial regulatory T cells in juvenile arthritis. The CDR3 is made up of 14 amino acids. The record lacks a DNA sequence. Germline V gives CDR1 MRHNA, CDR2 SNTAGT. Sequenced by immunoSEQ multiplex PCR; TCRdb stores in-frame clones only, minus some. The sample table includes 7,500 to 10,000 clones. Study conclusions and caveats: Synovial Tregs shared more CDR3 sequences with iaTregs than other blood Tregs.

In regard to this clone: Its antigen is currently unknown.

The V call is TRBV6-4, the J call TRBJ1-6; no DNA is available, so the TRBD1 call from TCRdb remains unchecked. The clonotype originates from a donor aged 2-35 years with juvenile idiopathic arthritis. The sequencing sample was made of Treg cells from blood. Subset given: remaining (HLA-DR-negative) circulating blood Treg cells. The chain's CDR3 is CASGQGSPNSPLHF.